This T cell receptor (beta chain) was captured in a study of cytomegalovirus exposure and HLA in healthy donors. Comments on this clone: The target antigen is unknown.

The primer mix had 60 Vbeta and 13 Jbeta primers. TCRdb's copy holds only in-frame clones and misses some; the assay was immunoSEQ multiplex PCR. The table has about 94,000 clones, around 84% seen once. Overall study findings and caveats: Productive status was seen about 90% or about 30% of the time for most TCR beta V segments in an earlier analysis.

CDR1 is SGDLS, CDR2 YYNGEE, per germline. Trimming took off 0 bases at V and 5 bases at J, with 15 bases between the two ends. The CDR3 runs to 15 residues. Sequenced: PBMCs. The chain is built from TRBV9 and TRBJ2-7; D perhaps matches TRBD2 (7 bases). The receptor comes from a human donor in good health. The CDR3 region is CASSVGGGRIHEQYF. The CDR3, as DNA: TGTGCCAGCAGCGTAGGGGGGGGCAGGATCCACGAGCAGTACTTC.